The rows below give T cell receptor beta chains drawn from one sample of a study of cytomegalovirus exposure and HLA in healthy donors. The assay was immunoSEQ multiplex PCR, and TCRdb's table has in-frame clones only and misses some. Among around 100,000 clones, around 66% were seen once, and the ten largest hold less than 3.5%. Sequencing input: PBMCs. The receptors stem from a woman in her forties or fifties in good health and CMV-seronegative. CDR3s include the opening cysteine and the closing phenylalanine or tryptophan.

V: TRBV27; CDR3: CASSLQGSGRYNEQFF
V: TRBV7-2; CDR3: CASSLWRDLYAQQYF
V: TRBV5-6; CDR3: CASSLSVRETRGHEQFF
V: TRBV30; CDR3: CAWAGQYSNQPQHF
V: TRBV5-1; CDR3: CASSSLQGSSYEQYF
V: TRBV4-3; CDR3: CASSQDVAIASYEQYF
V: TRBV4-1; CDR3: CASSRVIAGGSYEQYF
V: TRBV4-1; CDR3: CASSQADSADTQYF
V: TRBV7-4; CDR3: CASSLTGTVILWEKLFF
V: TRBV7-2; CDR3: CASSLASGGATGELFF
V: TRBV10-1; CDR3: CASNGLSGSFETQYF
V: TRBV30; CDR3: CAWSAFGGGTEAFF
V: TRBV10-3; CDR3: CAISELSMNTEAFF
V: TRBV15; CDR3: CATREAGGLDNEQFF
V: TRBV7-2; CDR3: CASSVSGEFYGYTF
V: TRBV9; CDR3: CASSPTGTGVNTEAFF
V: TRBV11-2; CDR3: CASSRSWTEAFF
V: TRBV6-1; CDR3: CASSGQGATGELFF
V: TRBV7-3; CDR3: CASSSQGLAGETQYF
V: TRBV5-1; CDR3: CASSSQETQYF
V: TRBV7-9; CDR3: CAGTYTSGRAISYNEQFF
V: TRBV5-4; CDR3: CASSLGLANTGELFF
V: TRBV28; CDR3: CASSKRDGTNQPQHF
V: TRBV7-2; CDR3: CASSSGDRALYF